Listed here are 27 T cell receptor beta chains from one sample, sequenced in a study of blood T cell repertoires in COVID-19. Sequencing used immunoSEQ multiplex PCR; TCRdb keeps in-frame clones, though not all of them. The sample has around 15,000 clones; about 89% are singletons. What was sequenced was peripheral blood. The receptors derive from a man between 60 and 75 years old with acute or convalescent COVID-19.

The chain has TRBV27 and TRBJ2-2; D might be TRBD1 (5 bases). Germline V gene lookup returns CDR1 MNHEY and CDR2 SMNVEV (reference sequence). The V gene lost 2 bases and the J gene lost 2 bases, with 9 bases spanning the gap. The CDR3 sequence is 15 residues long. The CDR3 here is CASSLSRVNTGELFF. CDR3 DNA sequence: TGTGCCAGCAGTTTAAGCAGGGTAAACACCGGGGAGCTGTTTTTT.

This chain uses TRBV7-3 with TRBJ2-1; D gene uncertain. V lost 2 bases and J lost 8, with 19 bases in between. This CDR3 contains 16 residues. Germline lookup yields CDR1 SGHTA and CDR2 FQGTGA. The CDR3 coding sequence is TGTGCCAGCAGCTTAGTCCCAACGGTCACGGTCGATGAGCAGTTCTTC. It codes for CASSLVPTVTVDEQFF. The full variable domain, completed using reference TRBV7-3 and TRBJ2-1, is GAGVSQTPSNKVTEKGKYVELRCDPISGHTALYWYRQSLGQGPEFLIYFQGTGAADDSGLPNDRFFAVRPEGSVSTLKIQRTERGDSAVYLCASSLVPTVTVDEQFFGPGTRLTVL.

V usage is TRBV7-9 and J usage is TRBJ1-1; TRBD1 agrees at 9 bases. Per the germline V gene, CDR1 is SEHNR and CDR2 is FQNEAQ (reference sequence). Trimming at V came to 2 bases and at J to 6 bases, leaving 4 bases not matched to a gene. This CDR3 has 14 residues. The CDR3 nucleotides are TGTGCCAGCAGCTTAACACAGGGGGCGGCTGAAGCTTTCTTT. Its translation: CASSLTQGAAEAFF.

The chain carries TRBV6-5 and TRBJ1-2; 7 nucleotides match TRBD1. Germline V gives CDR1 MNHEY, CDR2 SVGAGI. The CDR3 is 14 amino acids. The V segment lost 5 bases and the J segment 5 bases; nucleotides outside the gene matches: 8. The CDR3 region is CASSRTTGPYGYTF. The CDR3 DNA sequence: TGTGCCAGCAGTCGAACGACAGGGCCTTATGGCTACACCTTC.

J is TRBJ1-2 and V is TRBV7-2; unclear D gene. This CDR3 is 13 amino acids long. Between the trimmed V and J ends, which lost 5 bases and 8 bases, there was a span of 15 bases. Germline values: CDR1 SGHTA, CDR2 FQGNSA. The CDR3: CASSPPSGFGYTF. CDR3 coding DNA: TGTGCCAGCAGCCCACCAAGCGGCTTCGGCTACACCTTC.

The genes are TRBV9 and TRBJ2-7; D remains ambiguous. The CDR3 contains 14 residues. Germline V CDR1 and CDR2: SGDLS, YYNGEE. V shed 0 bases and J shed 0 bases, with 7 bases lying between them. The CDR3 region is CASSVVAGSYEQYF. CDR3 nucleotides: TGTGCCAGCAGCGTAGTAGCTGGCTCCTACGAGCAGTACTTC.

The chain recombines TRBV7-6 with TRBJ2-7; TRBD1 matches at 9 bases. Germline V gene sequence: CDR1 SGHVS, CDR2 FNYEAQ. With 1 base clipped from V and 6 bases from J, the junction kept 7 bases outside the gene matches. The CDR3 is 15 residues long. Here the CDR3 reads CASSLVRDRVSEQYF. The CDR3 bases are TGTGCCAGCAGCTTAGTAAGGGACAGGGTTAGCGAGCAGTACTTC.

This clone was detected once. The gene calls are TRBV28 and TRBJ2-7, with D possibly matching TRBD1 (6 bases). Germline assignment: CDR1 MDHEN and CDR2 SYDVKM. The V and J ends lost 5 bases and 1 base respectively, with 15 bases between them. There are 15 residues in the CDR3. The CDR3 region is CASSELKDSSYEQYF. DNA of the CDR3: TGTGCCAGCAGTGAACTGAAGGACAGTTCCTACGAGCAGTACTTC. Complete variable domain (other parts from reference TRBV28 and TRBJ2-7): DVKVTQSSRYLVKRTGEKVFLECVQDMDHENMFWYRQDPGLGLRLIYFSYDVKMKEKGDIPEGYSVSREKKERFSLILESASTNQTSMYLCASSELKDSSYEQYFGPGTRLTVT.

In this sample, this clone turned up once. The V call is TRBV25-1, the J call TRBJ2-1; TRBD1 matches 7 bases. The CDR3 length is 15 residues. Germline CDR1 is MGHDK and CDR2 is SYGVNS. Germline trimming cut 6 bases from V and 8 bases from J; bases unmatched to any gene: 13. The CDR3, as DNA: TGTGCCAGCAGGGCAGGGGGTGTCTACAACGATGAGCAGTTCTTC. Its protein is CASRAGGVYNDEQFF.

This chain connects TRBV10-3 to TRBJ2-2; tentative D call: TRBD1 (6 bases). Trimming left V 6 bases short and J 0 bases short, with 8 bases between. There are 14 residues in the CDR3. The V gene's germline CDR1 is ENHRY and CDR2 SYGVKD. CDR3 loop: CAISGTTNTGELFF. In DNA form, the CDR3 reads TGTGCCATCAGCGGGACAACGAACACCGGGGAGCTGTTTTTT.

CDR3 residues: CASSPDRVINEQFF. The CDR3 nucleotides are TGTGCCAGCAGCCCTGACAGGGTGATCAATGAGCAGTTCTTC. The V and J genes are TRBV14 and TRBJ2-1; 7 positions agree with TRBD1. V lost 4 bases and J lost 6; bases outside the gene matches: 6. Germline V gives CDR1 SGHDN, CDR2 FVKESK. The CDR3 is 14 amino acids.

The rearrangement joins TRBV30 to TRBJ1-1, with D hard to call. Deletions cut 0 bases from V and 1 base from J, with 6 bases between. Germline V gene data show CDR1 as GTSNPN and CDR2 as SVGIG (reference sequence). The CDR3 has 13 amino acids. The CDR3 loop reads CAWSVTRNTEAFF. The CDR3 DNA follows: TGTGCCTGGAGTGTGACTCGGAACACTGAAGCTTTCTTT.

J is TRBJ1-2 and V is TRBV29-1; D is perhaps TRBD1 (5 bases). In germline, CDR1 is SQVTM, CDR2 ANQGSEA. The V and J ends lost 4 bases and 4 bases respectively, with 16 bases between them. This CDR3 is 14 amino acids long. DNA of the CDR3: TGCAGCGTTGCCCTCCAGGGTATCGGCTATGGCTACACCTTC. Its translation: CSVALQGIGYGYTF.

CDR3 nucleotides: TGTGCCAGCAGCGTAGAGGGACTAGCGGGAGAGGCAGATACGCAGTATTTT. Translating it yields CASSVEGLAGEADTQYF. V usage is TRBV9 and J usage is TRBJ2-3; 14 bases are shared with TRBD2. CDR3 length: 17 amino acids. CDR1 is SGDLS and CDR2 is YYNGEE in the germline V gene. Trimming removed 0 bases from V and 4 bases from J; junction bases left unmatched: 4.

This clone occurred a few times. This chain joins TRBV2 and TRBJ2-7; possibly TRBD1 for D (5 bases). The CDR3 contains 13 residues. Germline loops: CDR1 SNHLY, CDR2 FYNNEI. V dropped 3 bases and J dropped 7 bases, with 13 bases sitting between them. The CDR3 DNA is TGTGCCAGCAGTGAGGGCAGGGTAGTTGAGCAGTACTTC. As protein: CASSEGRVVEQYF.

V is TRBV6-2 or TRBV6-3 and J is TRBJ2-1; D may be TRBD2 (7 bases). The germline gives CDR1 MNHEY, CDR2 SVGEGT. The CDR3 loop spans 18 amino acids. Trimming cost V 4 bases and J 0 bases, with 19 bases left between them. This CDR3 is CASSSPDGGGSSYNEQFF. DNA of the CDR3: TGTGCCAGCAGTTCGCCGGATGGGGGGGGCAGCTCCTACAATGAGCAGTTCTTC.

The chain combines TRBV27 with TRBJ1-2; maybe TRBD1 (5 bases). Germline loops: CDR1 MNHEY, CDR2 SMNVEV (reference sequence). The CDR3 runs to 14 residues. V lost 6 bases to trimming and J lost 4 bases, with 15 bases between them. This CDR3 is CASSPTVTPYGYTF. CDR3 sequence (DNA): TGTGCCAGCAGCCCGACAGTGACCCCCTATGGCTACACCTTC.

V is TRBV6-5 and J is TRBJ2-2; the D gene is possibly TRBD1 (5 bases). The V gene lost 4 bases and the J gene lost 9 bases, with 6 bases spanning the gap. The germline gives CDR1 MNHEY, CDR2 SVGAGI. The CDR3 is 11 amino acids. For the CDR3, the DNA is TGTGCCAGCAGTTCAGGGAGGGAGCTGTTTTTT. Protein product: CASSSGRELFF.

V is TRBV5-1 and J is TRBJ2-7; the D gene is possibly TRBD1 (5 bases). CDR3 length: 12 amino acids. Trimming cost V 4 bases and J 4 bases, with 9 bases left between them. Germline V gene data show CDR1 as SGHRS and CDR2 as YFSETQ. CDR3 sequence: CASSPQGYEQYF. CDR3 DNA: TGCGCCAGCAGCCCTCAGGGTTACGAGCAGTACTTC.

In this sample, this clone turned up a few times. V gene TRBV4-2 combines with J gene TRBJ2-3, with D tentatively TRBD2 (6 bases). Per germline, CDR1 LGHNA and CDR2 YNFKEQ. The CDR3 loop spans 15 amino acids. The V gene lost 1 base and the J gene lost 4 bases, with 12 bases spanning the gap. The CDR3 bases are TGTGCCAGCAGCCAAGGAGCGGGTGACTCAGATACGCAGTATTTT. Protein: CASSQGAGDSDTQYF.

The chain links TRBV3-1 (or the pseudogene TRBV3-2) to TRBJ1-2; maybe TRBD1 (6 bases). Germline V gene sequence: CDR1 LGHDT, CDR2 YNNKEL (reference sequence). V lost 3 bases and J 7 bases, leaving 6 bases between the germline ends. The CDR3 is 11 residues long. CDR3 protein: CASSQGAGYTF. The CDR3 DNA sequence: TGTGCCAGCAGCCAGGGGGCTGGCTACACCTTC.

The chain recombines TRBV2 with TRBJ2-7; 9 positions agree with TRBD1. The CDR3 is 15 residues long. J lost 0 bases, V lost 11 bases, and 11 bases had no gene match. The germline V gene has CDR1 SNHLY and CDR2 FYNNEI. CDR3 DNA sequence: TGTGCCTATCACCCCGGGACAGGGAGCTCCTACGAGCAGTACTTC. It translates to CAYHPGTGSSYEQYF.

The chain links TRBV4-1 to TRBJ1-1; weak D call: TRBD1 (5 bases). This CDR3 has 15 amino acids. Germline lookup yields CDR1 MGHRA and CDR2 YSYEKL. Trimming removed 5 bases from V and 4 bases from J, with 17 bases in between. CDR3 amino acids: CASSRPRGGGTEAFF. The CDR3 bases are TGCGCCAGCAGCAGGCCCCGCGGGGGGGGCACTGAAGCTTTCTTT.

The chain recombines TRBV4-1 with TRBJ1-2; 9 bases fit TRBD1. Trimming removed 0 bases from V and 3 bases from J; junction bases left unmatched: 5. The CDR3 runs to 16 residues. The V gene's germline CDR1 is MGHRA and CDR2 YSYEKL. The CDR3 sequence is CASSQEGTGLDYGYTF. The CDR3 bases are TGCGCCAGCAGCCAAGAGGGGACAGGGTTGGACTATGGCTACACCTTC.

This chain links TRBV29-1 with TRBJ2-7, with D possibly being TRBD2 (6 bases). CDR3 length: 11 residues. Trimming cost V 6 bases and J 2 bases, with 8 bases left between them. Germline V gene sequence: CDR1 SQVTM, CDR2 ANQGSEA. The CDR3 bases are TGCAGCGTCCGCGGGACCTACGAGCAGTACTTC. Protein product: CSVRGTYEQYF.

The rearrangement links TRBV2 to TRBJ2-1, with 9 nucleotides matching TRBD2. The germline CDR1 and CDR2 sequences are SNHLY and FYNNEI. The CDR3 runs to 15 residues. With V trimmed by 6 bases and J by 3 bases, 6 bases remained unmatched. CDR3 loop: CASRGSGGNYNEQFF. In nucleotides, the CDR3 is TGTGCCAGCAGGGGAAGCGGGGGGAACTACAATGAGCAGTTCTTC.

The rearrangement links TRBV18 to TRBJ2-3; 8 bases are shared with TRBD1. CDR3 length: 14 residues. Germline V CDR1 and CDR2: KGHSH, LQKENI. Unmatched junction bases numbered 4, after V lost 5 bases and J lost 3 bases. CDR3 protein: CASSNDRGTDTQYF. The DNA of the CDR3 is TGTGCCAGCTCAAACGACAGGGGAACAGATACGCAGTATTTT.